This T cell receptor beta chain was observed in a study of blood T cell repertoires in COVID-19. Overall study: Samples came from the United States, Italy and Spain, spanning acute and convalescent COVID-19. T cells, B-cell-depleted T cells, or PBMCs supplied cDNA or gDNA.

The CDR3 contains 13 residues. Trimming took 2 bases from V and 2 from J, leaving 5 bases between them. In germline, CDR1 is MNHEY, CDR2 SMNVEV (reference sequence). In the original analysis: By means of reference gene primer amplification, nucleated cell counts were estimated. Data came from immunoSEQ multiplex PCR; TCRdb stores just in-frame clones and leaves some out. The V and J calls and clone size are taken from that table; D and trimming were inferred from the DNA. This table has 150,000 to 200,000 clones, around 90% appearing once. The sequencing input was peripheral blood. The receptor was derived from a man aged 50-59 years with acute or convalescent COVID-19. J is TRBJ2-3 and V is TRBV27; D is unclear. The CDR3 bases are TGTGCCAGCAGTTTAAAATACACAGATACGCAGTATTTT. It is translated as CASSLKYTDTQYF.